These T cell receptor beta chains were read from a single sample in a study of human T cells and chemical hapten exposure. TCRdb itself ran the RACE reads through MiXCR, one entry per CDR3 protein. The data show about 46,000 distinct CDR3 sequences, about 4.5% seen once. Sequencing input: whole blood. These receptors were taken from a female donor in good health. Some clones in this sample may be carry-over from other donors' samples. The CDR3 runs from the conserved cysteine through the conserved F or W. A D gene is named only where the DNA matches it firmly. The size of a clone is reported for some rows only, either as once, few or many, or as a class for expanded clones.

.,TRBV28,.,TRBJ1-1,CASSPEALNTEAFF,TGTGCCAGCAGCCCCGAAGCGCTGAACACTGAAGCTTTCTTT
many,TRBV15,.,TRBJ1-6,CATSRRGANSPLHF,TGTGCCACCAGCAGAAGGGGCGCGAATTCACCCCTCCACTTT
.,TRBV6-6,TRBD2,TRBJ2-7,CASSGTSGREQYF,TGTGCCAGCTCCGGGACTAGCGGGAGGGAGCAGTACTTC
many,TRBV7-2,TRBD1,TRBJ1-4,CASSLDGQGGEKLFF,TGTGCCAGCAGCCTAGATGGACAGGGTGGGGAAAAACTGTTTTTT
many,TRBV6-2/TRBV6-3,.,TRBJ1-1,CAIRAGAEAFF,TGTGCGATCAGGGCTGGCGCTGAAGCTTTCTTT
many,TRBV11-2,.,TRBJ2-7,CASSPRRRGRADEQYF,TGTGCCAGCAGCCCTAGACGACGGGGCAGGGCAGACGAGCAGTACTTC
many,TRBV5-1,.,TRBJ1-6,CASSLGGAIVTYNSPLHF,TGCGCCAGCAGCTTGGGGGGGGCCATCGTGACCTATAATTCACCCCTCCACTTT
few,TRBV12-3/TRBV12-4,.,TRBJ1-1,CASSSMRPEAFF,TGTGCCAGCAGCTCCATGAGGCCTGAAGCTTTCTTT
many,TRBV5-6,TRBD2,TRBJ2-5,CASSWGGTQYF,TGTGCCAGCAGCTGGGGGGGAACCCAGTACTTC
many,TRBV11-1,.,TRBJ2-7,CASSFEISYEQYF,TGTGCCAGCAGCTTTGAGATCTCCTACGAGCAGTACTTC
many,TRBV7-2,.,TRBJ2-5,CASSLEDSRPQYF,TGTGCCAGCAGCTTAGAGGATAGCAGGCCCCAGTACTTC
many,TRBV25-1,TRBD2,TRBJ2-3,CASSESWASGGTDTQYF,TGTGCCAGCAGTGAATCTTGGGCTAGCGGGGGTACAGATACGCAGTATTTT
many,TRBV5-5,TRBD1,TRBJ2-1,CASSFGTENEQFF,TGTGCCAGCAGCTTTGGGACAGAGAATGAGCAGTTCTTC
many,TRBV20-1,TRBD2,TRBJ2-5,CSARKAGGQETQYF,TGCAGTGCTAGAAAAGCGGGGGGGCAAGAGACCCAGTACTTC
many,TRBV7-9,TRBD2,TRBJ2-1,CASAEGGGAGEQFF,TGTGCCAGCGCCGAGGGCGGGGGGGCCGGTGAGCAGTTCTTC
.,TRBV3-1,TRBD1,TRBJ1-6,CASSQDRQGERYF,TGTGCCAGCAGCCAAGATCGACAGGGGGAACGGTACTTT
many,TRBV5-1,.,TRBJ2-5,CASSLVMYPTPQETQYF,TGCGCCAGCAGCTTGGTGATGTATCCCACGCCGCAAGAGACCCAGTACTTC
many,TRBV20-1,.,TRBJ2-7,CSATRQMRNEQYF,TGCAGTGCTACACGACAGATGAGGAACGAGCAGTACTTC
many,TRBV6-5,TRBD1,TRBJ1-1,CASSRTGEGRNTEAFF,TGTGCCAGCAGTCGGACAGGGGAGGGTCGGAACACTGAAGCTTTCTTT
few,TRBV18,TRBD1,TRBJ1-1,CASSHDPQGAGEAFF,TGTGCCAGCTCCCACGATCCCCAGGGGGCGGGTGAAGCTTTCTTT
many,TRBV7-2,TRBD2,TRBJ2-3,CASSSPGLATTDTQYF,TGTGCCAGCAGCTCCCCGGGACTAGCGACTACAGATACGCAGTATTTT
many,TRBV12-3/TRBV12-4,.,TRBJ2-3,CASSPSNTQYF,TGTGCCAGCAGCCCTTCTAATACGCAGTATTTT
many,TRBV18,.,TRBJ2-5,CASSPWSGETQYF,TGTGCCAGCTCACCATGGTCGGGAGAGACCCAGTACTTC
.,TRBV5-6,TRBD1,TRBJ2-6,CASSLVGTGQSGANVLTF,TGTGCCAGCAGCTTGGTCGGGACAGGGCAATCTGGGGCCAACGTCCTGACTTTC
many,TRBV29-1,TRBD2,TRBJ2-3,CSVDGRDGAGTQYF,TGCAGCGTTGATGGGAGGGATGGGGCAGGTACGCAGTATTTT
many,TRBV25-1,TRBD1,TRBJ2-3,CASTSYRGRGDTQYF,TGTGCCAGCACCTCCTACAGGGGGCGAGGAGATACGCAGTATTTT